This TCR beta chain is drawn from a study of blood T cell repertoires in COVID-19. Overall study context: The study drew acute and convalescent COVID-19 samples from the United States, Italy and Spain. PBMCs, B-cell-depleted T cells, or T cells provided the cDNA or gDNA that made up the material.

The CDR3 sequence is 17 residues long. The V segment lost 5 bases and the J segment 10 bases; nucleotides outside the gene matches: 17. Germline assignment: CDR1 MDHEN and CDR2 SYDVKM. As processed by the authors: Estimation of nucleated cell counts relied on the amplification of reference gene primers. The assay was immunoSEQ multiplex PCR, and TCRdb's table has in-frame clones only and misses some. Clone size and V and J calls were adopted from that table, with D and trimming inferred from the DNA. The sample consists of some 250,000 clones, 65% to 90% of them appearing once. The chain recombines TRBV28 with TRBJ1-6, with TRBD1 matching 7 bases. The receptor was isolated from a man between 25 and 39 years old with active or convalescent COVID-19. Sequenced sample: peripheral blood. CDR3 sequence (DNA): TGTGCCAGCAGTGTCATCCAGGGGGTCAGGACGGGATCACCCCTCCACTTT. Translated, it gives CASSVIQGVRTGSPLHF.